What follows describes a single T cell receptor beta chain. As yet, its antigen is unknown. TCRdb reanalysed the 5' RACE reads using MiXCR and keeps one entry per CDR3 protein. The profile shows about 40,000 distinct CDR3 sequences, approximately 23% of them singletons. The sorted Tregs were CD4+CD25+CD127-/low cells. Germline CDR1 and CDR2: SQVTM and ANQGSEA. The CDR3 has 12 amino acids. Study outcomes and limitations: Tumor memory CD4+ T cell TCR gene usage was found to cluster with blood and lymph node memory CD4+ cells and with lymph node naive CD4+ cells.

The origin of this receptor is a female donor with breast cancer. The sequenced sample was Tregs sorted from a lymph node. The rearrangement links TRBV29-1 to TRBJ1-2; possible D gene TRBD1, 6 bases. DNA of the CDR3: TGCACGGCCTTAACAGGGAACTATGGCTACACCTTC. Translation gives CTALTGNYGYTF.